The 18 T cell receptor beta chains given below trace back to one sample, sequenced in a study of cytomegalovirus exposure and HLA in healthy donors. The PCR used 60 Vbeta and 13 Jbeta primers. Data came from immunoSEQ multiplex PCR; TCRdb stores just in-frame clones and leaves some out. This sample has 120,000 to 150,000 clones; about three quarters occur once, and the top ten carry about 1.6%. Input material: PBMCs. The origin of the receptors is a female donor in good health and CMV-seronegative.

This chain uses TRBV15 with TRBJ1-2; 7 positions agree with TRBD1. CDR1 and CDR2 (germline): LNHNV, YYDKDF (reference sequence). J was trimmed by 4 bases and V by 0 bases; bases with no gene match: 8. This CDR3 is 16 amino acids long. The CDR3 region has the DNA TGTGCCACCAGCAGAGAGGGAACACAGGGGCGCTATGGCTACACCTTC. This codes for CATSREGTQGRYGYTF. Full variable domain (missing parts from reference TRBV15 and TRBJ1-2): DAMVIQNPRYQVTQFGKPVTLSCSQTLNHNVMYWYQQKSSQAPKLLFHYYDKDFNNEADTPDNFQSRRPNTSFCFLDIRSPGLGDTAMYLCATSREGTQGRYGYTFGSGTRLTVV.

The V call is TRBV27, the J call TRBJ2-2, with D unresolved. Germline V gives CDR1 MNHEY, CDR2 SMNVEV (reference sequence). Trimming removed 0 bases from V and 7 bases from J, with 3 bases in between. This CDR3 comprises 12 residues. CDR3 sequence: CASSLSLGELFF. The CDR3 region has the DNA TGTGCCAGCAGTTTATCTCTCGGGGAGCTGTTTTTT.

This sequence joins TRBV10-3 and TRBJ2-7; 11 positions match TRBD2. The length of the CDR3 is 19 residues. Germline loops: CDR1 ENHRY, CDR2 SYGVKD. J gave up 0 bases and V 3 bases, and 13 bases lay outside the gene matches. The CDR3 protein is CAISDLTGATSGGSYEQYF. The CDR3, as DNA: TGTGCCATCAGTGATTTGACAGGCGCTACTAGCGGGGGCTCCTACGAGCAGTACTTC.

The gene calls are TRBV5-8 and TRBJ1-2; the match to TRBD1 covers 10 bases. This CDR3 is built from 14 residues. Germline V gene sequence: CDR1 SGHTS, CDR2 YDEGEE. The V gene end was trimmed by 4 bases and the J gene end by 7 bases; junction bases not matched to a gene: 7. The CDR3 DNA follows: TGTGCCAGCAGCCGGGACAGGGGAAATGGTGGCTACACCTTC. This gives the protein CASSRDRGNGGYTF.

The chain couples TRBV9 to TRBJ2-5; TRBD2 matches 9 bases. The CDR3 covers 15 residues. Germline CDR1 SGDLS, CDR2 YYNGEE. The ends lost 0 bases at V and 5 bases at J; junction bases unmatched: 5. CDR3 bases: TGTGCCAGCAGCGTAGCGTCTAGCGGGGTGGAGACCCAGTACTTC. This encodes CASSVASSGVETQYF.

The table lists this clone with a few counts. CDR3 DNA sequence: TGTGCCAGCAGTCCCGGGGGTCAGCCCCAGCATTTT. Translated: CASSPGGQPQHF. The chain is built from TRBV6-6 and TRBJ1-5, with D maybe TRBD1 (5 bases). From germline, CDR1 is MNHNY and CDR2 SVGAGI (reference sequence). The CDR3 loop spans 12 amino acids. V shed 5 bases and J shed 6 bases, with 8 bases lying between them.

The chain couples TRBV5-4 to TRBJ2-1, with 9 bases that match TRBD2. CDR3 length equals 17 residues. V dropped 4 bases and J dropped 4; count of bases not matched to a gene: 12. Germline loops: CDR1 SGHNT, CDR2 YYREEE (reference sequence). As DNA, the CDR3 is TGTGCCAGCAGCCCCGGTGGGGCGGGAGGGATTTACAATGAGCAGTTCTTC. Its translation is CASSPGGAGGIYNEQFF.

V usage is TRBV5-6 and J usage is TRBJ1-1, with D uncertain. In germline, CDR1 is SGHDT, CDR2 YYEEEE. Trimming left V 2 bases short and J 0 bases short, with 11 bases between. The CDR3 runs to 15 residues. The DNA of the CDR3 is TGTGCCAGCAGCTTTTCCCCACAGTTGAACACTGAAGCTTTCTTT. It translates to CASSFSPQLNTEAFF.

This chain links TRBV29-1 with TRBJ2-7, with TRBD1 identical over 10 bases. CDR3 length: 12 residues. Per germline, CDR1 SQVTM and CDR2 ANQGSEA. J was trimmed by 4 bases and V by 6 bases; bases with no gene match: 3. Written as DNA, the CDR3 is TGCAGCGTCCGGGACAGGGGTTACGAGCAGTACTTC. Amino acid sequence: CSVRDRGYEQYF.

The chain has TRBV6-5 and TRBJ1-1, with 8 bases matching TRBD1. J gave up 5 bases and V 1 base, and 9 bases lay outside the gene matches. The CDR3 has 16 amino acids. Per germline, CDR1 MNHEY and CDR2 SVGAGI. The CDR3 loop reads CASSYWQGAMGTEAFF. In DNA form, the CDR3 reads TGTGCCAGCAGTTACTGGCAGGGGGCGATGGGGACTGAAGCTTTCTTT.

This clone was picked up a small number of times. J is TRBJ1-1 and V is TRBV19; D may be TRBD1 (5 bases). Per germline, CDR1 LNHDA and CDR2 SQIVND (reference sequence). The CDR3 runs 14 residues. V was cut by 3 bases and J by 7 bases, with 15 bases left in between. The chain's CDR3 is CASSIIRGDGEAFF. For the CDR3, the DNA is TGTGCCAGTAGTATTATCCGGGGGGACGGTGAAGCTTTCTTT.

The chain employs TRBV28 and TRBJ2-7, with D possibly TRBD2 on 7 matching bases. Germline V gene data show CDR1 as MDHEN and CDR2 as SYDVKM. The CDR3 spans 16 residues. Trimming removed 2 bases at V and 1 base at J, with 15 bases between. The CDR3 spells CASSLAGAVSSYEQYF. The CDR3 region has the DNA TGTGCCAGCAGTTTAGCGGGGGCGGTTAGTTCCTACGAGCAGTACTTC.

This clone was seen only a few times. The V and J genes are TRBV2 and TRBJ1-5, with TRBD1 matching over 10 bases. Per germline, CDR1 SNHLY and CDR2 FYNNEI. The CDR3 spans 14 residues. V trimming: 5 bases; J trimming: 4 bases; junction bases outside the gene matches: 2. CDR3 sequence (DNA): TGTGCCAGCAGTTCGGGACAGGGGAATCAGCCCCAGCATTTT. Amino acids: CASSSGQGNQPQHF.

This clone was seen only a few times. The V call is TRBV7-3, the J call TRBJ2-1, with a possible D match to TRBD1 (6 bases). In germline, CDR1 is SGHTA, CDR2 FQGTGA. This CDR3 is 14 amino acids long. The germline V and J ends were trimmed by 0 bases and 8 bases, with 11 bases remaining between them. The CDR3 region has the DNA TGTGCCAGCAGCTTAACGGGCAGGGGCGATGAGCAGTTCTTC. This gives the protein CASSLTGRGDEQFF.

This clone was detected a few times. V is TRBV29-1 and J is TRBJ1-4; maybe TRBD1 (5 bases). CDR1 and CDR2 (germline): SQVTM, ANQGSEA. This CDR3 comprises 14 residues. V lost 5 bases to trimming and J lost 6 bases, with 16 bases between them. The CDR3, as DNA: TGCAGCGTTAATACCCGAGGAGGGGATGAAAAACTGTTTTTT. This translates into CSVNTRGGDEKLFF. The whole variable domain, remainder taken from reference TRBV29-1 and TRBJ1-4, is SAVISQKPSRDICQRGTSLTIQCQVDSQVTMMFWYRQQPGQSLTLIATANQGSEATYESGFVIDKFPISRPNLTFSTLTVSNMSPEDSSIYLCSVNTRGGDEKLFFGSGTQLSVL.

This clone came up a few times. The V call is TRBV6-5, the J call TRBJ1-6; 11 nucleotides match TRBD1. Germline loops: CDR1 MNHEY, CDR2 SVGAGI. This CDR3 region has 15 residues. V trimming: 6 bases; J trimming: 9 bases; junction bases outside the gene matches: 7. The DNA of the CDR3 is TGTGCCAGCAGGACGGACAGGGGGCATATTTCACCCCTCCACTTT. Translated: CASRTDRGHISPLHF.

This clone was recorded a few times. This rearrangement joins TRBV28 to TRBJ2-7, with D unclear. The CDR3 spans 13 residues. V lost 11 bases, J lost 1 base, and 15 bases lay in between. CDR1 is MDHEN, CDR2 SYDVKM, per germline. For the CDR3, the DNA is TGTGCCCACAGTTTTCCAACATCCTACGAGCAGTACTTC. Its translation: CAHSFPTSYEQYF.

This clone has only one observation. The chain is built from TRBV28 and TRBJ2-7, with 7 bases identical to TRBD1. CDR1 and CDR2 from the germline V gene are MDHEN and SYDVKM. The CDR3 extends over 17 amino acids. V gave up 5 bases and J gave up 6 bases; unmatched junction bases: 19. The CDR3 coding sequence is TGTGCCAGCAGTCCCGGGACAGCCTCCTACCCTACCGGCGAGCAGTACTTC. Translated: CASSPGTASYPTGEQYF.